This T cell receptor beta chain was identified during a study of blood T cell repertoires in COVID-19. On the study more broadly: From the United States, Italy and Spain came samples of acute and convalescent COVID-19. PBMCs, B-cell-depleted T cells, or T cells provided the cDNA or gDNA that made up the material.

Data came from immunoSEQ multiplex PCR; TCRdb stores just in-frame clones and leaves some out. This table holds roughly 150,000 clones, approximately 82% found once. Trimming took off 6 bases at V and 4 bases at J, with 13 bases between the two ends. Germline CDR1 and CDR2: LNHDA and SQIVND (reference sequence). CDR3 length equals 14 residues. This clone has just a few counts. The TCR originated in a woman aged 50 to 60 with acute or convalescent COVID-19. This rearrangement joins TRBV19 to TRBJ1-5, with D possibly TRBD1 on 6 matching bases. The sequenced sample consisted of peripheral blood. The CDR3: CASRGPDRNQPQHF. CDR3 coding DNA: TGTGCCAGTAGAGGGCCGGACAGAAATCAGCCCCAGCATTTT.